Given below is one T cell receptor (beta chain) in context. The data originate from a study of tumor-infiltrating lymphocytes in primary liver carcinoma. The study extracted blood RNA from unsorted whole blood and also extracted germline DNA. With a constant-region primer, TCR beta cDNA was made from 450 to 500 ng of total RNA. Libraries of TCR beta came from three nested multiplex PCR rounds with slightly modified ARM-PCR. Each CDR3 protein is one row after TCRdb ran MiXCR on the multiplex PCR reads. In the table there are 300,000 to 400,000 distinct CDR3 sequences, 55% to 65% of which are singletons. Specimen: peripheral blood. The receptor was isolated from a man in his forties with primary liver carcinoma and hepatitis B virus infection.

This CDR3 reads CASSLGQLAGGPTDTQYF. For the CDR3, the DNA is TGTGCCAGCAGCTTAGGACAACTAGCGGGAGGGCCTACAGATACGCAGTATTTT. The chain combines TRBV11-1 with TRBJ2-3; 13 nucleotides agree with TRBD2. Trimming removed 1 base from V and 3 bases from J; junction bases left unmatched: 7. Germline V CDR1 and CDR2: SGHAT, FQDESV (reference sequence). The CDR3 is 18 amino acids.